This TCR beta chain was sequenced during a study of blood T cell repertoires in COVID-19. Cohort 3 donors were reported recovered after two negative PCRs, clearance, or symptom resolution. Germline V gene sequence: CDR1 SGHAT, CDR2 FQDESV (reference sequence). The V gene lost 5 bases and the J gene lost 3 bases, with 17 bases spanning the gap. The CDR3 covers 15 residues. Sequencing was performed with immunoSEQ multiplex PCR; in TCRdb, only in-frame clones are kept and a portion is missing. In the table there are about 270,000 clones, roughly 87% of which are singletons. Specimen: PBMCs or T cells enriched from blood (not recorded which). The chain recombines TRBV11-1 with TRBJ2-7; a weak D match, TRBD2 (6 bases). The origin of this receptor is a woman aged 25 to 39 who had recovered from COVID-19. The CDR3 coding sequence is TGTGCCAGCAGCCGCGTGGGACTTGTAAACTACGAGCAGTACTTC. It is translated as CASSRVGLVNYEQYF.